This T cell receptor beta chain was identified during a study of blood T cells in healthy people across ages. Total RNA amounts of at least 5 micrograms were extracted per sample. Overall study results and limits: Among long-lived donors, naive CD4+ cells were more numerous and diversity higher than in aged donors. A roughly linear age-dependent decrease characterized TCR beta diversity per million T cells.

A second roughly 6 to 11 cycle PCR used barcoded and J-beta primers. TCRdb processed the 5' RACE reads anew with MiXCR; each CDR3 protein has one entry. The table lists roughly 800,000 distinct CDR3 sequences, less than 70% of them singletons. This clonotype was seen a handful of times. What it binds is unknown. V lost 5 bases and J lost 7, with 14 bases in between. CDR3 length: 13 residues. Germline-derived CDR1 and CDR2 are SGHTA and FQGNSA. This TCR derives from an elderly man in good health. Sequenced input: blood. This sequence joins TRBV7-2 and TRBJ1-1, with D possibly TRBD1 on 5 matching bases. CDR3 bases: TGTGCCAGCAGCCCCGGGACCTACAGTGAAGCTTTCTTT. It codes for CASSPGTYSEAFF.